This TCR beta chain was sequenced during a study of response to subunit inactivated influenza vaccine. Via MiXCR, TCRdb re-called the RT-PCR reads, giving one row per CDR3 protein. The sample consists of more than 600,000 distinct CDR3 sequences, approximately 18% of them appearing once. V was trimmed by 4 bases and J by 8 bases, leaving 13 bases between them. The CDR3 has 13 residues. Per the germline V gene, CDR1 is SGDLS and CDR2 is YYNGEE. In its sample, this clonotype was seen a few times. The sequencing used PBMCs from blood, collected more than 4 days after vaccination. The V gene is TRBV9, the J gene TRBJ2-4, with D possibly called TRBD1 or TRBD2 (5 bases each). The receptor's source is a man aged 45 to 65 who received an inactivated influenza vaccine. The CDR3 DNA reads TGTGCCAGCAGCCCCCGGGACCAGGACATTCAGTACTTC. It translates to CASSPRDQDIQYF.